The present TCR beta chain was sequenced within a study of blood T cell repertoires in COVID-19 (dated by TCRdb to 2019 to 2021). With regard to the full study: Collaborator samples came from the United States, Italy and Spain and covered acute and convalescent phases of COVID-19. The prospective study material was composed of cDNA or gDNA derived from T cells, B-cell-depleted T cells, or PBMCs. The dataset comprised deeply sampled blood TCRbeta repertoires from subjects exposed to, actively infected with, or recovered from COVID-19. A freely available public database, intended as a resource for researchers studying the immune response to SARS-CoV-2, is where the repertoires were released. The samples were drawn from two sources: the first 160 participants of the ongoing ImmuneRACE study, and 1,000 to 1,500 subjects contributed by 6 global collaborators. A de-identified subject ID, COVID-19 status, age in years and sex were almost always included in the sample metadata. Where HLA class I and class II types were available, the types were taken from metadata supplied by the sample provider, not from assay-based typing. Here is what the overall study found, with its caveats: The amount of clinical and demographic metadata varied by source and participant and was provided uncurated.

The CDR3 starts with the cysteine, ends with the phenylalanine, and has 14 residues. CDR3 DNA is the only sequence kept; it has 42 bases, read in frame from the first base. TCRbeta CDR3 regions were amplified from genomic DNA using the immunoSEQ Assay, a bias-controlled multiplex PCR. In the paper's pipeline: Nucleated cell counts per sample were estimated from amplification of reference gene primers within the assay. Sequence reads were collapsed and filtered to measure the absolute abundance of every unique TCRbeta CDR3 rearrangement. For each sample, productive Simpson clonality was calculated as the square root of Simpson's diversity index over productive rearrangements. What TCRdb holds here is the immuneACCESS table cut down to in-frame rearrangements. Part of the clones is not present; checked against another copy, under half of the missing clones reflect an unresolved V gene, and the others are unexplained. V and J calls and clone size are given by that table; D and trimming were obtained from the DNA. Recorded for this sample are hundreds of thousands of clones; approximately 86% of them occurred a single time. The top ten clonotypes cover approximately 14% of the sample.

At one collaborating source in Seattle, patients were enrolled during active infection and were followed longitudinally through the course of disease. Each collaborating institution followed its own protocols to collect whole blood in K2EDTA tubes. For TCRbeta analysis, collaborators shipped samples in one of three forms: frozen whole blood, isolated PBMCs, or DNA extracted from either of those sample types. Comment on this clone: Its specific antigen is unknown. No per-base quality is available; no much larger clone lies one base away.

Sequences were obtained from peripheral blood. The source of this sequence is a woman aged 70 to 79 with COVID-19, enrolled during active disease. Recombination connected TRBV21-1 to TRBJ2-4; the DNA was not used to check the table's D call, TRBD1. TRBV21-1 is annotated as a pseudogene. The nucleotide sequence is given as TGTGCCAGCACCCGGGACAGGGAGGAAAACATTCAGTACTTC. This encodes CASTRDREENIQYF.